This T cell receptor (beta chain) was profiled in a study of T cell repertoires in cytomegalovirus infection. Study in general: Both CMV infection and a matching HLA type were indicated by public TCR beta signatures.

TCRdb ran MiXCR on the reads and lists one entry per CDR3 protein. Among about a million distinct CDR3 sequences, around 32% were seen once, and the ten largest hold over 13%. Germline loops: CDR1 MNHEY, CDR2 SMNVEV (reference sequence). The CDR3 is made up of 14 amino acids. V was shortened by 6 bases and J by 0 bases, with 9 bases between the two germline ends. Study-wide points: Of the TCR beta families, the public ones yielded a cumulative frequency that identified carriers of CMV plus the relevant HLA.

This clonotype was observed many times. As yet, its antigen is unknown. The genes are TRBV27 and TRBJ1-5; no firm D call. The sequencing here drew on cultured CD8+ T cells from PBMCs, taken from culture after CMV antigen stimulation. This TCR came from a human donor in good health (CMV status not recorded). Some clones in this sample may be carry-over from other donors' samples. The CDR3 region has the DNA TGTGCCAGCAGCCGTGGTTATAGCAATCAGCCCCAGCATTTT. Translation: CASSRGYSNQPQHF.